Described below is a single T cell receptor beta chain sequence and its context. The antigen is undetermined. These data belong to a study of T cell responses to AZD1222 COVID-19 vaccine. CDR3 length equals 14 residues. CDR1 and CDR2 (germline): MDHEN, SYDVKM. V was clipped by 5 bases and J by 4 bases, with 12 bases between them. Study findings and constraints: With dominance at 160-218 and 743-854, vaccine-associated CD4 TCRs spanned spike. In a largely white British group with more females than males, clonal diversity was possibly underestimated.

Only in-frame clones appear in the TCRdb table, and some are missing; sequencing was by immunoSEQ multiplex PCR. This sample has approximately 120,000 clones, with approximately 90% found just once. Sequencing was performed on peripheral blood, taken on day 0 of AZD1222 vaccination. The V gene is TRBV28, the J gene TRBJ1-5; no definite D call. This TCR came from an adult in good health. In DNA form, the CDR3 reads TGTGCCAGCAGTCCGGACTTAAAAAATCAGCCCCAGCATTTT. Residues: CASSPDLKNQPQHF.